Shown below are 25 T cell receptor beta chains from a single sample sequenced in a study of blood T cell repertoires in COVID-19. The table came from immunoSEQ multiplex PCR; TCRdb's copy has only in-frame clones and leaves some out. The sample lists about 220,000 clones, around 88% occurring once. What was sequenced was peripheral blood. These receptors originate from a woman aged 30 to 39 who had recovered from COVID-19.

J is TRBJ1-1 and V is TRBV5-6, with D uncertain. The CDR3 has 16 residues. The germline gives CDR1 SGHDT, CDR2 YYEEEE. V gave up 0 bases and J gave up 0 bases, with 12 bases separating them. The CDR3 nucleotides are TGTGCCAGCAGCTTGGGGGGAGGGATAATGAACACTGAAGCTTTCTTT. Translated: CASSLGGGIMNTEAFF.

The DNA for the CDR3 is TGTGCCAGCAGTGGTTTATTGTTAGAGGTCTTGGCTTTCTTT. Translated, it gives CASSGLLLEVLAFF. J is TRBJ1-1 and V is TRBV2, with D uncertain. Deletions cut 4 bases from V and 11 bases from J, with 20 bases between. The CDR3 length is 14 residues. Looked up from germline, CDR1 is SNHLY and CDR2 is FYNNEI.

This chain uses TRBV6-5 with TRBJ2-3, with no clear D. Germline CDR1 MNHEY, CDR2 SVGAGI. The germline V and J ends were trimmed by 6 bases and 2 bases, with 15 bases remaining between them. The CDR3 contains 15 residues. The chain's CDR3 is CASRERLHPTDTQYF. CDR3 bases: TGTGCCAGCAGGGAGAGGCTTCACCCCACAGATACGCAGTATTTT.

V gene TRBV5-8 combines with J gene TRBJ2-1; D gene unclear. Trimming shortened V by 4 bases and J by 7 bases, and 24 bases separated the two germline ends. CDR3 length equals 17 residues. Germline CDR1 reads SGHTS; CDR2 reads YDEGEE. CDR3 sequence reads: CASSRFDRGTLRNEQFF. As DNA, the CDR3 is TGTGCCAGCAGCCGATTCGACCGCGGAACATTAAGGAATGAGCAGTTCTTC.

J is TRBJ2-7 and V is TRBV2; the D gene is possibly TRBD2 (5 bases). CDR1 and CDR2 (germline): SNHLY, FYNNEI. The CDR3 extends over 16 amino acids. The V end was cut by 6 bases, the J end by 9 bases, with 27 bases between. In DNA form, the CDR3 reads TGTGCCAGCAGACCAATTGCCGGACTCCCGCCGTCGGCGCAGTACTTC. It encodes CASRPIAGLPPSAQYF. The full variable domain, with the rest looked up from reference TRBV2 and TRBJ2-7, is EPEVTQTPSHQVTQMGQEVILRCVPISNHLYFYWYRQILGQKVEFLVSFYNNEISEKSEIFDDQFSVERPDGSNFTLKIRSTKLEDSAMYFCASRPIAGLPPSAQYFGPGTRLTVT.

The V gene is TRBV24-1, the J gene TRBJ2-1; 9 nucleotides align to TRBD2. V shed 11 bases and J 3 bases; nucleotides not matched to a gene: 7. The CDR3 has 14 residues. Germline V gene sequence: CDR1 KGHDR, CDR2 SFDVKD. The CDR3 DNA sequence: TGTGCCATCCACCCTAGCGGGAACTACAATGAGCAGTTCTTC. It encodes CAIHPSGNYNEQFF.

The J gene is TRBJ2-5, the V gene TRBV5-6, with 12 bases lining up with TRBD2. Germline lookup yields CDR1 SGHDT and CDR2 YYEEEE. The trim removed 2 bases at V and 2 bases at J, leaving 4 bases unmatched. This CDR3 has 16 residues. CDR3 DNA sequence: TGTGCCAGCAGCTTTTGGACTAGCGGGAAACAAGAGACCCAGTACTTC. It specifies CASSFWTSGKQETQYF. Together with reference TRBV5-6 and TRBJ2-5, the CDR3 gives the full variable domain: DAGVTQSPTHLIKTRGQQVTLRCSPKSGHDTVSWYQQALGQGPQFIFQYYEEEERQRGNFPDRFSGHQFPNYSSELNVNALLLGDSALYLCASSFWTSGKQETQYFGPGTRLLVL.

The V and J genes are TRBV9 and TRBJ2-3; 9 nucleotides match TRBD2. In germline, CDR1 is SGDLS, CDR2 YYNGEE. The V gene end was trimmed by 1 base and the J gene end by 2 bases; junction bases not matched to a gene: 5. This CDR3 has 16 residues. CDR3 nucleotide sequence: TGTGCCAGCAGCGTATGGCGGGGGGGCCCCACAGATACGCAGTATTTT. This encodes CASSVWRGGPTDTQYF. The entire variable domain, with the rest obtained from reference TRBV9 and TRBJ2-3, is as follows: DSGVTQTPKHLITATGQRVTLRCSPRSGDLSVYWYQQSLDQGLQFLIQYYNGEERAKGNILERFSAQQFPDLHSELNLSSLELGDSALYFCASSVWRGGPTDTQYFGPGTRLTVL.

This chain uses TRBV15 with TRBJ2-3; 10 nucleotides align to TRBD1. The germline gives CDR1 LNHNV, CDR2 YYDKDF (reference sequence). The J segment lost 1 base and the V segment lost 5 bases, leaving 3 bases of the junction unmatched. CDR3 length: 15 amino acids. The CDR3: CATSVGTGGTDTQYF. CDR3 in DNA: TGTGCCACCAGCGTAGGGACAGGGGGCACAGATACGCAGTATTTT.

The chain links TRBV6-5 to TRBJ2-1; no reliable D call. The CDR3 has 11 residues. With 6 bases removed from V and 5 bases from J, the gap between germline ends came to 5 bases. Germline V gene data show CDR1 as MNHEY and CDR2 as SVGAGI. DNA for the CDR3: TGTGCCAGCAGACTAAACAATGAGCAGTTCTTC. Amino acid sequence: CASRLNNEQFF.

This chain's CDR3 is CASSEWTGVVEKLFF. In nucleotides, the CDR3 is TGTGCCAGCAGTGAATGGACAGGGGTTGTGGAAAAACTGTTTTTT. This chain uses TRBV25-1 with TRBJ1-4, with 9 bases matching TRBD1. V lost 1 base and J lost 8; bases outside the gene matches: 5. The CDR3 length is 15 residues. Looked up from germline, CDR1 is MGHDK and CDR2 is SYGVNS.

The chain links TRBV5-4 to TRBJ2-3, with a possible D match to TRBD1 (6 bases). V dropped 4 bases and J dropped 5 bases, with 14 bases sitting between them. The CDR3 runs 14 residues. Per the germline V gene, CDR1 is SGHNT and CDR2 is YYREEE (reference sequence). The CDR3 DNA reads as TGTGCCAGCAGCAACTATCAGACAGGAGATACGCAGTATTTT. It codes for CASSNYQTGDTQYF.

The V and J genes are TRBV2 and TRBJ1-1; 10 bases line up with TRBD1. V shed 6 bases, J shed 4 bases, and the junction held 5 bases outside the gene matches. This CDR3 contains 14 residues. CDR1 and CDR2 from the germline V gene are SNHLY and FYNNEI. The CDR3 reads CASSKDRGSTEAFF. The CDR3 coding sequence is TGTGCCAGCAGCAAGGACAGGGGGAGCACTGAAGCTTTCTTT.

The CDR3 loop is CASSLSTGGPGGYTF. Here the CDR3 DNA reads TGTGCCAGCAGCTTAAGTACAGGGGGCCCTGGTGGCTACACCTTC. The chain is built from TRBV7-8 and TRBJ1-2; 9 bases agree with TRBD1. The germline V gene encodes CDR1 SGHVS and CDR2 FQNEAQ. This CDR3 comprises 15 residues. The V gene end was trimmed by 2 bases and the J gene end by 7 bases; junction bases not matched to a gene: 8.

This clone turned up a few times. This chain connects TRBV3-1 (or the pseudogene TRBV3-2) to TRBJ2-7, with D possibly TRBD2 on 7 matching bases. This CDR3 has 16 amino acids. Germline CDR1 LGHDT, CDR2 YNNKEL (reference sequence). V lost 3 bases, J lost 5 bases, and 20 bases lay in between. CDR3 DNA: TGTGCCAGCAGCCAGGCCGGGGGGCCCAGGCGGAACGAGCAGTACTTC. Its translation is CASSQAGGPRRNEQYF.

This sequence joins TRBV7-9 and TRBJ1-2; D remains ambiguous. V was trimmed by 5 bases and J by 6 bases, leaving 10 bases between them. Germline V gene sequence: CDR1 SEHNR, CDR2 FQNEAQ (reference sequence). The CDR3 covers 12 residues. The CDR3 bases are TGTGCCAGCAGCCCCCCGGTCCATGGCTACACCTTC. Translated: CASSPPVHGYTF.

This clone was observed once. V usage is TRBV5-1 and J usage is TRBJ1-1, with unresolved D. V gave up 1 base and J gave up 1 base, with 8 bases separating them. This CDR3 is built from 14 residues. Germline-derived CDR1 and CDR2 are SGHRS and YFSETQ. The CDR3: CASSLTVSNTEAFF. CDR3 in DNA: TGCGCCAGCAGCTTGACGGTCTCGAACACTGAAGCTTTCTTT.

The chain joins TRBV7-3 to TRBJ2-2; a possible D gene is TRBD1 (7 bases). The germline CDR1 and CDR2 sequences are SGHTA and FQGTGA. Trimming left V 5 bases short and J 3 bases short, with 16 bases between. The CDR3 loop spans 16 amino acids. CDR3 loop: CASSRLGQGDTGELFF. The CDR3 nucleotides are TGTGCCAGCAGCCGACTAGGTCAGGGGGACACCGGGGAGCTGTTTTTT.

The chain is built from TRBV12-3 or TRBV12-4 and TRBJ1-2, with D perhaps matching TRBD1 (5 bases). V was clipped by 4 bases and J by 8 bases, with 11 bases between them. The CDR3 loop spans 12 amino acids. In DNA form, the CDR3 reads TGTGCCAGCAGTTCGGGGGGTTGGGGCTACACCTTC. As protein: CASSSGGWGYTF.

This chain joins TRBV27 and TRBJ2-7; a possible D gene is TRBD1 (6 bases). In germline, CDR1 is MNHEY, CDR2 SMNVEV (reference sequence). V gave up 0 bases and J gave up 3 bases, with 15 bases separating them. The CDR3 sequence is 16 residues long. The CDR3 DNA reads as TGTGCCAGCAGTTTATCGGCAGGGGATTGGGGCTACGAGCAGTACTTC. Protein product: CASSLSAGDWGYEQYF.

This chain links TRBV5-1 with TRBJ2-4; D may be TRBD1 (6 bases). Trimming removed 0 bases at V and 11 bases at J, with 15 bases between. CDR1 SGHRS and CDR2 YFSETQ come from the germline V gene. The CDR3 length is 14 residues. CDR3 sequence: CASSLVPGTRVQYF. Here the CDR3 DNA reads TGCGCCAGCAGCTTGGTCCCCGGGACAAGGGTTCAGTACTTC.

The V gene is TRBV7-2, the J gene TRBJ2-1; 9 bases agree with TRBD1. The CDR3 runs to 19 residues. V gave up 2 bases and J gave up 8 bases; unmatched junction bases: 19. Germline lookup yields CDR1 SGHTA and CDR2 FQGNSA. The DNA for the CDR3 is TGTGCCAGCAGCTTACCCCTAAGAGCCACAGGGGGCGAATCGGATGAGCAGTTCTTC. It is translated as CASSLPLRATGGESDEQFF.

The CDR3 reads CASQPDSYEQYF. The CDR3 coding sequence is TGTGCCAGCCAGCCGGACAGCTACGAGCAGTACTTC. The chain carries TRBV2 and TRBJ2-7, with D perhaps TRBD1 (6 bases). The CDR3 is 12 residues long. Trimming stripped 8 bases from V and 3 bases from J, with 11 bases between. Per germline, CDR1 SNHLY and CDR2 FYNNEI.

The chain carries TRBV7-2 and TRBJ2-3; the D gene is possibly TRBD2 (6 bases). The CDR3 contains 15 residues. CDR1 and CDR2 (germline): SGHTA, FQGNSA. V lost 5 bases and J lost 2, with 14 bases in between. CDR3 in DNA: TGTGCCAGCAGCAAGACTAGTGGTTTCACAGATACGCAGTATTTT. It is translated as CASSKTSGFTDTQYF.

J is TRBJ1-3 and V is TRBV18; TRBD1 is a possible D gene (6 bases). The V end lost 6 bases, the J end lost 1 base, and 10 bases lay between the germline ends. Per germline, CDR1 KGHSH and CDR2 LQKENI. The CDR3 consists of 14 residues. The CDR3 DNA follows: TGTGCCAGCTCCCAGGACAGATCTGGAAACACCATATATTTT. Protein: CASSQDRSGNTIYF.